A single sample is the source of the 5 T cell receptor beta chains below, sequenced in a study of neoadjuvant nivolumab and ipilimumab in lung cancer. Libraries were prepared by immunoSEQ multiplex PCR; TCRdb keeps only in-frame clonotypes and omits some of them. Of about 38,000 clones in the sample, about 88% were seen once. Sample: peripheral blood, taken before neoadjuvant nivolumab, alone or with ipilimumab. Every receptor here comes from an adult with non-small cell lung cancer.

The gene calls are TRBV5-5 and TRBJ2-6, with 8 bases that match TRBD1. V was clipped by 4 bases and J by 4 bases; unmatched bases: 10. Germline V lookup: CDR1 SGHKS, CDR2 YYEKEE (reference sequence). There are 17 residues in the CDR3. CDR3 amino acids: CASSPWTGLVGANVLTF. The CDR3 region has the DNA TGTGCCAGCAGCCCATGGACAGGGCTAGTCGGGGCCAACGTCCTGACTTTC.

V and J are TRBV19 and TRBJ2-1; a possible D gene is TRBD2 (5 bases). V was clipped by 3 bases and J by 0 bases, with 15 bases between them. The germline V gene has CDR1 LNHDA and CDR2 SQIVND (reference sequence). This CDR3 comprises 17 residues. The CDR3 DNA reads TGTGCCAGTAGTATTCCCCTCGGGGATAGCTCCTACAATGAGCAGTTCTTC. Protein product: CASSIPLGDSSYNEQFF.

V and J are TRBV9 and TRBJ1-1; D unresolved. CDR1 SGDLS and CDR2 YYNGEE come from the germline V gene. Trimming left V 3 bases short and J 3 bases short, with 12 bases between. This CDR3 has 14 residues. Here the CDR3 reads CASSAEFGYTEAFF. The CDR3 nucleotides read TGTGCCAGCAGCGCGGAGTTCGGTTACACTGAAGCTTTCTTT.

In nucleotides, the CDR3 is TGTGCCAGCAGCTTGGAGGGACAGCGAACCGGGGAGCTGTTTTTT. Translated: CASSLEGQRTGELFF. The chain recombines TRBV7-6 with TRBJ2-2, with a weak D call TRBD1 (7 bases). The V end lost 3 bases, the J end lost 5 bases, and 13 bases lay between the germline ends. CDR1 and CDR2 (germline): SGHVS, FNYEAQ. The CDR3 runs 15 residues.

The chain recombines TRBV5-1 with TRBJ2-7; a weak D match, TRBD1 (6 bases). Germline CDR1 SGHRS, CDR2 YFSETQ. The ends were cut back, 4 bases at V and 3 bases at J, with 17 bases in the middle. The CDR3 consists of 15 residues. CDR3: CASSPLAGESYEQYF. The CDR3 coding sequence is TGCGCCAGCAGCCCCCTGGCAGGGGAAAGCTACGAGCAGTACTTC.